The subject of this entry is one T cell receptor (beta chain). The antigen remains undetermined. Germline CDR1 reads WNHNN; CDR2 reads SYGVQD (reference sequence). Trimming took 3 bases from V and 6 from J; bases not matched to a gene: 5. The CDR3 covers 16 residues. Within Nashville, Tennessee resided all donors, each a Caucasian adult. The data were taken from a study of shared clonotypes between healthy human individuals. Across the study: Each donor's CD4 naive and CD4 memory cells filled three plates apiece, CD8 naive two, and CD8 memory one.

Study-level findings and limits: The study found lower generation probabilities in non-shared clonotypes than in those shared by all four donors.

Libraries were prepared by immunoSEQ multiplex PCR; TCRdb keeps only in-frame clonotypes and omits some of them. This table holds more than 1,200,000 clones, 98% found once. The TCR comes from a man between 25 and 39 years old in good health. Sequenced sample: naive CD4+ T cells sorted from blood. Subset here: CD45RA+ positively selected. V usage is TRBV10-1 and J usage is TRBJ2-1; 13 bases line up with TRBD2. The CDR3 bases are TGCGCCAGCAGTGATTCCGGGACTAGCGGGATCAATGAGCAGTTCTTC. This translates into CASSDSGTSGINEQFF.